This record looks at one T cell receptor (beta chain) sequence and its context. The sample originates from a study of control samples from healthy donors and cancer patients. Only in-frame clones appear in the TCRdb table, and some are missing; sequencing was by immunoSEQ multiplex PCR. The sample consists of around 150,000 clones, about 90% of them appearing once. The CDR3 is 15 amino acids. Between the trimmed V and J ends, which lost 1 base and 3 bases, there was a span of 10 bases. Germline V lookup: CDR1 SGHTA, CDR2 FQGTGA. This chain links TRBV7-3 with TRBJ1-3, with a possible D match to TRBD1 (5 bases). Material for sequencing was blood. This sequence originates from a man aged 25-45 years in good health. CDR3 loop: CASSLKAGGGNTIYF. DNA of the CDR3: TGTGCCAGCAGCTTAAAGGCGGGGGGTGGAAACACCATATATTTT.